Below are 32 T cell receptor beta chains sequenced from a single sample in a study of T cell responses to AZD1222 COVID-19 vaccine. Measured with immunoSEQ multiplex PCR; TCRdb has only the in-frame clones, and not every one. The sample shows more than 110,000 clones, roughly 90% of them seen only once. The source was peripheral blood, collected on day 0 of AZD1222 vaccination. These receptor sequences come from an adult in good health.

This chain links TRBV30 with TRBJ1-2; D unclear. Looked up from germline, CDR1 is GTSNPN and CDR2 is SVGIG (reference sequence). There are 13 residues in the CDR3. V was cut by 2 bases and J by 8 bases, with 15 bases left in between. The CDR3 protein is CAWSRGPLEGYTF. The CDR3 DNA follows: TGTGCCTGGAGTCGGGGTCCCCTTGAGGGCTACACCTTC.

This clone was detected once. The rearrangement joins TRBV10-1 to TRBJ1-1; D uncertain. The germline CDR1 and CDR2 sequences are WNHNN and SYGVQD (reference sequence). This CDR3 contains 13 residues. V lost 3 bases and J 4 bases, leaving 9 bases between the germline ends. Here the CDR3 DNA reads TGCGCCAGCAGTGAAGATTCTTTCACTGAAGCTTTCTTT. Its protein is CASSEDSFTEAFF.

This clone was counted a single time. The V and J genes are TRBV14 and TRBJ2-5; 8 positions match TRBD1. This CDR3 is built from 17 residues. Germline-derived CDR1 and CDR2 are SGHDN and FVKESK. J was trimmed by 6 bases and V by 0 bases; bases with no gene match: 12. The CDR3 reads CASSQDLRQGAPQTQYF. Written as DNA, the CDR3 is TGTGCCAGCAGCCAAGATCTTAGGCAGGGGGCCCCACAGACCCAGTACTTC.

V gene TRBV7-8 combines with J gene TRBJ2-7, with D possibly TRBD2 on 6 matching bases. Germline values: CDR1 SGHVS, CDR2 FQNEAQ. This CDR3 region has 15 residues. The germline V and J ends were trimmed by 4 bases and 1 base, with 14 bases remaining between them. CDR3 loop: CASSWPAGGSYEQYF. In DNA form, the CDR3 reads TGTGCCAGCAGCTGGCCAGCTGGGGGGTCCTACGAGCAGTACTTC.

This chain links TRBV7-9 with TRBJ1-1; perhaps TRBD1 as D (6 bases). V lost 2 bases and J 8 bases, leaving 9 bases between the germline ends. The CDR3 sequence is 12 residues long. The V gene's germline CDR1 is SEHNR and CDR2 FQNEAQ (reference sequence). CDR3 bases: TGTGCCAGCAGCTTAACCGGGACAGAAGCTTTCTTT. Translated, it gives CASSLTGTEAFF.

This clone was observed a single time. The rearrangement uses TRBV5-5 and TRBJ1-5; D gene unclear. Germline V CDR1 and CDR2: SGHKS, YYEKEE (reference sequence). V was cut by 3 bases and J by 11 bases, with 9 bases left in between. The CDR3 contains 11 residues. For the CDR3, the DNA is TGTGCCAGCAGCTCGGGTAAATCCCAGCATTTT. Translated, it gives CASSSGKSQHF.

The chain employs TRBV7-2 and TRBJ2-7; 7 bases are shared with TRBD2. Trimming took 5 bases from V and 3 from J; bases not matched to a gene: 10. Germline CDR1 reads SGHTA; CDR2 reads FQGNSA. CDR3 length: 15 residues. The CDR3 spells CASSPTSGKLYEQYF. The CDR3 DNA follows: TGTGCCAGCAGCCCTACCAGCGGGAAACTCTACGAGCAGTACTTC.

The rearrangement joins TRBV4-1 to TRBJ1-2; TRBD1 matches 10 bases. The length of the CDR3 is 15 residues. Germline V gives CDR1 MGHRA, CDR2 YSYEKL. Trimming took 5 bases from V and 2 from J; bases not matched to a gene: 5. The chain's CDR3 is CASSSPGQGNYGYTF. The DNA of the CDR3 is TGCGCCAGCAGCTCACCGGGACAGGGGAACTATGGCTACACCTTC.

The V call is TRBV30, the J call TRBJ2-7; D possibly uses TRBD1 or TRBD2 (6 bases each). V dropped 5 bases and J dropped 3 bases, with 17 bases sitting between them. This CDR3 is built from 14 residues. Germline lookup yields CDR1 GTSNPN and CDR2 SVGIG (reference sequence). CDR3 loop: CAWGGGLGVYEQYF. CDR3 sequence (DNA): TGTGCCTGGGGAGGGGGTTTGGGAGTCTACGAGCAGTACTTC.

This rearrangement joins TRBV6-4 to TRBJ2-5; 7 bases align to TRBD2. Looked up from germline, CDR1 is MRHNA and CDR2 is SNTAGT. After removal of 1 base from V and 7 bases from J, the junction contained 18 bases not matched to a gene. This CDR3 region has 18 residues. The CDR3 protein is CASSDLEMAGEVEVTQYF. The CDR3 coding sequence is TGTGCCAGCAGTGACTTGGAGATGGCGGGGGAGGTTGAGGTGACCCAGTACTTC.

The chain links TRBV11-2 to TRBJ2-3; 12 bases map to TRBD2. Germline assignment: CDR1 SGHAT and CDR2 FQNNGV. This CDR3 has 17 amino acids. The V and J ends lost 4 bases and 4 bases, in that order; junction bases with no gene match: 9. The CDR3 sequence: CASSYLLAGGGADTQYF. CDR3 nucleotide sequence: TGTGCCAGCAGCTATCTACTAGCGGGAGGAGGAGCAGATACGCAGTATTTT. Full variable domain (remainder filled in from reference TRBV11-2 and TRBJ2-3): EAGVAQSPRYKIIEKRQSVAFWCNPISGHATLYWYQQILGQGPKLLIQFQNNGVVDDSQLPKDRFSAERLKGVDSTLKIQPAKLEDSAVYLCASSYLLAGGGADTQYFGPGTRLTVL.

This sequence joins TRBV25-1 and TRBJ1-2; possibly TRBD1 for D (5 bases). Germline loops: CDR1 MGHDK, CDR2 SYGVNS. Trimming took off 3 bases at V and 6 bases at J, with 17 bases between the two ends. The CDR3 runs to 15 residues. The chain's CDR3 is CASSDRYRPGDGYTF. CDR3 bases: TGTGCCAGCAGTGATAGATACAGGCCAGGCGATGGCTACACCTTC.

This chain uses TRBV7-3 with TRBJ1-1; a possible D gene is TRBD1 (6 bases). CDR1 and CDR2 (germline): SGHTA, FQGTGA. This CDR3 region has 16 residues. V was cut by 5 bases and J by 1 base, with 17 bases left in between. The CDR3 loop is CASSMTPGGPNTEAFF. The CDR3 bases are TGTGCCAGCAGCATGACCCCGGGGGGCCCGAACACTGAAGCTTTCTTT.

The rearrangement uses TRBV25-1 and TRBJ2-1, with D hard to call. This CDR3 is built from 15 residues. Trimming cost V 6 bases and J 5 bases, with 17 bases left between them. Germline V gives CDR1 MGHDK, CDR2 SYGVNS. In DNA form, the CDR3 reads TGTGCCAGCAGCACGAGGACCCGGTTGGACAATGAGCAGTTCTTC. Translated: CASSTRTRLDNEQFF.

This clone was seen a handful of times. V usage is TRBV4-2 and J usage is TRBJ2-5; TRBD1 agrees at 9 bases. CDR1 LGHNA and CDR2 YNFKEQ come from the germline V gene. With 1 base clipped from V and 5 bases from J, the junction kept 8 bases outside the gene matches. The CDR3 has 16 amino acids. CDR3 in DNA: TGTGCCAGCAGCCAAGGAAAGGGACAGGGATCGGAGACCCAGTACTTC. Translated: CASSQGKGQGSETQYF.

The chain carries TRBV7-9 and TRBJ1-2, with unresolved D. Germline CDR1 SEHNR, CDR2 FQNEAQ (reference sequence). Trimming took off 2 bases at V and 1 base at J, with 14 bases between the two ends. This CDR3 region has 16 residues. The CDR3 sequence: CASSLTRHGDNYGYTF. CDR3 bases: TGTGCCAGCAGCTTAACTAGACACGGAGATAACTATGGCTACACCTTC.

This clone showed up just a few times. The chain couples TRBV7-3 to TRBJ2-2; no reliable D call. This CDR3 spans 14 amino acids. Germline-derived CDR1 and CDR2 are SGHTA and FQGTGA. V dropped 3 bases and J dropped 6 bases, with 11 bases sitting between them. Here the CDR3 reads CASSFLTVAGELFF. The CDR3, as DNA: TGTGCCAGCAGCTTCCTAACGGTCGCCGGGGAGCTGTTTTTT. Full variable domain (missing parts from reference TRBV7-3 and TRBJ2-2): GAGVSQTPSNKVTEKGKYVELRCDPISGHTALYWYRQSLGQGPEFLIYFQGTGAADDSGLPNDRFFAVRPEGSVSTLKIQRTERGDSAVYLCASSFLTVAGELFFGEGSRLTVL.

This rearrangement joins TRBV3-1 (or the pseudogene TRBV3-2) to TRBJ2-3, with 12 nucleotides matching TRBD2. CDR3 length: 17 residues. Trimming at V came to 2 bases and at J to 5 bases, leaving 8 bases not matched to a gene. CDR1 and CDR2 (germline): LGHDT, YNNKEL (reference sequence). CDR3 in amino acids: CASSQRTSGNAGDTQYF. CDR3 coding DNA: TGTGCCAGCAGCCAACGGACTAGCGGGAACGCGGGAGATACGCAGTATTTT.

The V and J genes are TRBV5-6 and TRBJ2-3; D is uncertain. V lost 1 base and J lost 1, with 10 bases in between. CDR1 and CDR2 (germline): SGHDT, YYEEEE. This CDR3 is 15 amino acids long. CDR3 DNA: TGTGCCAGCAGCTTGTACACACTCCGCACAGATACGCAGTATTTT. It translates to CASSLYTLRTDTQYF. Filled out from reference TRBV5-6 and TRBJ2-3, the complete variable domain reads DAGVTQSPTHLIKTRGQQVTLRCSPKSGHDTVSWYQQALGQGPQFIFQYYEEEERQRGNFPDRFSGHQFPNYSSELNVNALLLGDSALYLCASSLYTLRTDTQYFGPGTRLTVL.

The rearrangement uses TRBV3-1 (or the pseudogene TRBV3-2) and TRBJ1-2; 9 positions match TRBD1. Germline CDR1 reads LGHDT; CDR2 reads YNNKEL (reference sequence). The CDR3 consists of 15 residues. Trimming took 5 bases from V and 8 from J; bases not matched to a gene: 12. The CDR3 sequence: CASSSDWTGVKGYTF. Here the CDR3 DNA reads TGTGCCAGCAGCTCGGATTGGACAGGGGTTAAGGGCTACACCTTC.

This chain links TRBV18 with TRBJ1-3; D not certain. The CDR3 has 13 residues. CDR1 and CDR2 from the germline V gene are KGHSH and LQKENI. With 4 bases removed from V and 4 bases from J, the gap between germline ends came to 8 bases. DNA of the CDR3: TGTGCCAGCTCACGGAGTGAAGGAAACACCATATATTTT. It translates to CASSRSEGNTIYF.

The V gene is TRBV7-8, the J gene TRBJ2-7; 9 bases map to TRBD2. Germline CDR1 and CDR2: SGHVS and FQNEAQ. The CDR3 covers 16 residues. Unmatched junction bases numbered 12, after V lost 5 bases and J lost 4 bases. The CDR3 loop reads CASSPHRLAGRYEQYF. The CDR3 DNA reads TGTGCCAGCAGCCCCCACCGGCTAGCGGGAAGGTACGAGCAGTACTTC.

CDR3 DNA sequence: TGTGCCAGCAGCCTGGGACAACCTAGCAATCAGCCCCAGCATTTT. Encoded protein: CASSLGQPSNQPQHF. V and J are TRBV7-9 and TRBJ1-5, with a weak D call TRBD1 (6 bases). V was cut by 5 bases and J by 0 bases, with 11 bases left in between. CDR3 length equals 15 residues. Germline lookup yields CDR1 SEHNR and CDR2 FQNEAQ (reference sequence).

There are a few counts of this clone. The chain couples TRBV19 to TRBJ2-7; D unresolved. V dropped 1 base and J dropped 5 bases, with 15 bases sitting between them. CDR3 length equals 15 residues. Germline CDR1 and CDR2: LNHDA and SQIVND (reference sequence). The CDR3: CASSIGSGEGNEQYF. In DNA, the CDR3 is TGTGCCAGTAGTATAGGCTCAGGTGAAGGGAACGAGCAGTACTTC. Full variable domain (missing parts from reference TRBV19 and TRBJ2-7): DGGITQSPKYLFRKEGQNVTLSCEQNLNHDAMYWYRQDPGQGLRLIYYSQIVNDFQKGDIAEGYSVSREKKESFPLTVTSAQKNPTAFYLCASSIGSGEGNEQYFGPGTRLTVT.

The V gene is TRBV6-6, the J gene TRBJ2-7; 7 nucleotides match TRBD2. V lost 2 bases and J lost 9; bases outside the gene matches: 10. The germline gives CDR1 MNHNY, CDR2 SVGAGI (reference sequence). The CDR3 has 14 residues. This chain's CDR3 is CASSYPSGVGGQYF. In DNA form, the CDR3 reads TGTGCCAGCAGTTACCCGAGCGGGGTTGGGGGGCAGTACTTC.

With regard to this clone: This specimen includes other DNA sequences encoding the same CDR3. This sequence joins TRBV7-2 and TRBJ2-5; 13 nucleotides align to TRBD2. V lost 2 bases, J lost 5 bases, and 5 bases stayed unmatched. The CDR3 has 16 residues. Germline CDR1 is SGHTA and CDR2 is FQGNSA. Here the CDR3 DNA reads TGTGCCAGCAGCTTAAGACTAGCGGGGGGTCGGGAGACCCAGTACTTC. This sequence encodes CASSLRLAGGRETQYF. The full variable domain, its missing parts supplied by reference TRBV7-2 and TRBJ2-5, is GAGVSQSPSNKVTEKGKDVELRCDPISGHTALYWYRQSLGQGLEFLIYFQGNSAPDKSGLPSDRFSAERTGGSVSTLTIQRTQQEDSAVYLCASSLRLAGGRETQYFGPGTRLLVL.

This clone is medium-sized in the sample. The chain has TRBV18 and TRBJ1-1; D gene ambiguous. The ends were cut back, 4 bases at V and 0 bases at J, with 9 bases in the middle. CDR1 KGHSH and CDR2 LQKENI come from the germline V gene. This CDR3 has 14 amino acids. CDR3 amino acids: CASSLAQLNTEAFF. The DNA of the CDR3 is TGTGCCAGCTCACTCGCCCAGCTGAACACTGAAGCTTTCTTT. Variable domain in full (rest from reference TRBV18 and TRBJ1-1): NAGVMQNPRHLVRRRGQEARLRCSPMKGHSHVYWYRQLPEEGLKFMVYLQKENIIDESGMPKERFSAEFPKEGPSILRIQQVVRGDSAAYFCASSLAQLNTEAFFGQGTRLTVV.

The chain employs TRBV14 and TRBJ1-3, with 7 bases identical to TRBD1. V gave up 4 bases and J gave up 2 bases; unmatched junction bases: 5. The germline V gene has CDR1 SGHDN and CDR2 FVKESK. This CDR3 comprises 15 residues. CDR3 nucleotides: TGTGCCAGCAGCCGCCTGGGGACAGCTGGAAACACCATATATTTT. This translates into CASSRLGTAGNTIYF.

This chain uses TRBV18 with TRBJ2-2; the D gene is possibly TRBD1 (5 bases). The germline gives CDR1 KGHSH, CDR2 LQKENI. Trimming pared 2 bases from V and 1 base from J, leaving 8 bases between. This CDR3 has 15 amino acids. CDR3 nucleotide sequence: TGTGCCAGCTCACCAGCCCAGGGGAACACCGGGGAGCTGTTTTTT. Its protein is CASSPAQGNTGELFF.

The genes are TRBV29-1 and TRBJ1-1; D unclear. The CDR3 has 12 amino acids. Trimming took off 1 base at V and 7 bases at J, with 10 bases between the two ends. Germline V gene sequence: CDR1 SQVTM, CDR2 ANQGSEA. CDR3 sequence: CSVEGPVHEAFF. CDR3 coding DNA: TGCAGCGTTGAAGGGCCAGTACATGAAGCTTTCTTT.

J is TRBJ1-1 and V is TRBV11-1, with a possible D match to TRBD1 (5 bases). V was shortened by 3 bases and J by 4 bases, with 12 bases between the two germline ends. Germline CDR1 and CDR2: SGHAT and FQDESV (reference sequence). The CDR3 loop spans 14 amino acids. CDR3 loop: CASSFMGRSTEAFF. In nucleotides, the CDR3 is TGTGCCAGCAGCTTTATGGGGCGAAGCACTGAAGCTTTCTTT.

The V call is TRBV27, the J call TRBJ1-4, with D tentatively TRBD1 (5 bases). The CDR3 has 16 amino acids. The V end lost 0 bases, the J end lost 10 bases, and 18 bases lay between the germline ends. CDR1 is MNHEY, CDR2 SMNVEV, per germline (reference sequence). The CDR3 here is CASSLSSGQGRGKLFF. The CDR3 nucleotides read TGTGCCAGCAGTTTATCGAGCGGGCAGGGTCGAGGAAAACTGTTTTTT.